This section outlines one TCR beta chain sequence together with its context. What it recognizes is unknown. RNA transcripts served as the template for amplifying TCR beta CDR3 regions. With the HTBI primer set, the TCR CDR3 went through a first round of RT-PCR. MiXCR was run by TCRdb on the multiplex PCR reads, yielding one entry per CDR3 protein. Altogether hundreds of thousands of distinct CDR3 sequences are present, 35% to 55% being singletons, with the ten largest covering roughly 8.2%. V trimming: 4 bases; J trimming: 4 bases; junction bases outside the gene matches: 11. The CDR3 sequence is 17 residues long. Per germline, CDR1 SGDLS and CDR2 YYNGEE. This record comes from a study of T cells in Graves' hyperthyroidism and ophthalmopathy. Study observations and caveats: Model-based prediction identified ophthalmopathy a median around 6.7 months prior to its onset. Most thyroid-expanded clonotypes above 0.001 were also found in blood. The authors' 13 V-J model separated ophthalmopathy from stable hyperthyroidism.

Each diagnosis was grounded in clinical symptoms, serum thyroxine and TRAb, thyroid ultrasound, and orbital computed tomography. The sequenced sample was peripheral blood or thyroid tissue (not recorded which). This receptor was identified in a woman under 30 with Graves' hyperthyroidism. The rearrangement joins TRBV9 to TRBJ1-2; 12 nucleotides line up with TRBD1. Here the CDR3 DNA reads TGTGCCAGCAGCCCCGAGGCGGGACAGGGGGCGATCTATGGCTACACCTTC. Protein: CASSPEAGQGAIYGYTF.